This note documents a single TCR beta chain sequence. Antigen unknown. Naive CD8 cells, CD45RO-negative and positively selected for CCR7, excluded terminally differentiated effector memory CD45RA+ cells. The data derive from a study of shared clonotypes between healthy human individuals. The protocol was immunoSEQ multiplex PCR, while the TCRdb copy is restricted to in-frame clones and leaves out a portion. The sample includes about 2 million clones, approximately 94% seen only once; the top ten take approximately 1.2%. The J segment lost 7 bases and the V segment lost 0 bases, leaving 8 bases of the junction unmatched. Germline values: CDR1 PRHDT, CDR2 FYEKMQ (reference sequence). This CDR3 spans 16 amino acids. Notes on the study in general: Among several donors, 4.5% to 5.5% of naive CD4 clonotypes were found in common.

The sample comprised naive CD8+ T cells sorted from blood. The J gene is TRBJ2-1, the V gene TRBV13; 8 bases match TRBD1. The TCR was taken from a young man in good health. The CDR3: CASSLGPRQGANEQFF. The CDR3 DNA reads TGTGCCAGCAGCTTAGGCCCCAGGCAGGGGGCTAATGAGCAGTTCTTC.